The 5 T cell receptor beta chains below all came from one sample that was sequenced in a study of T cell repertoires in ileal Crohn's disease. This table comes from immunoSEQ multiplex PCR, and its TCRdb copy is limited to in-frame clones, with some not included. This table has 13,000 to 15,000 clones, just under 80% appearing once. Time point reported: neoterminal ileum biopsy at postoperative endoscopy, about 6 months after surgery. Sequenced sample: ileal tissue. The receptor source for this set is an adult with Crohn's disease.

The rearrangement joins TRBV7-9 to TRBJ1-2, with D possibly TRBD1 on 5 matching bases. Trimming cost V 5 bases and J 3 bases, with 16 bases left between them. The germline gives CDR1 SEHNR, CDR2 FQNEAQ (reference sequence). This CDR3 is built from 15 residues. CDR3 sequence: CASSGRVVEYYGYTF. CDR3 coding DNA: TGTGCCAGCAGCGGCAGGGTTGTCGAGTACTATGGCTACACCTTC.

This CDR3 is CASSLNPRASYEQYF. In DNA form, the CDR3 reads TGCGCCAGCAGCCTTAACCCCCGGGCGTCCTACGAGCAGTACTTC. This chain joins TRBV5-1 and TRBJ2-7; D is undetermined. The ends were cut back, 4 bases at V and 1 base at J, with 15 bases in the middle. This CDR3 has 15 amino acids. Germline V CDR1 and CDR2: SGHRS, YFSETQ.

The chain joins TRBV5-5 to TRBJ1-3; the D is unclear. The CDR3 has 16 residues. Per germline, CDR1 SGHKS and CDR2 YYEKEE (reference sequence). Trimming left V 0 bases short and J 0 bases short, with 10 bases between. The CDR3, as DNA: TGTGCCAGCAGCTTGGGGGAATTTTCCTCTGGAAACACCATATATTTT. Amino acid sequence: CASSLGEFSSGNTIYF.

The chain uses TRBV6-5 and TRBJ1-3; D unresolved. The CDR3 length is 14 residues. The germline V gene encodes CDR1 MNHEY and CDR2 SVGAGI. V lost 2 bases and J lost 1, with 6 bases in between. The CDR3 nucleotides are TGTGCCAGCAGTTACAGAGGTTCTGGAAACACCATATATTTT. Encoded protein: CASSYRGSGNTIYF.

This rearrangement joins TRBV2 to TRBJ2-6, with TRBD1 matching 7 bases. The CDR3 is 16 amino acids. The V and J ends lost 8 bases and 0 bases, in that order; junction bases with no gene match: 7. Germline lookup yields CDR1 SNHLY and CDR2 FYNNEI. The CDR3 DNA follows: TGTGCCAGCTCCCGGGACAGCAGCTCTGGGGCCAACGTCCTGACTTTC. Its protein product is CASSRDSSSGANVLTF. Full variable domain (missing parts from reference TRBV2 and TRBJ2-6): EPEVTQTPSHQVTQMGQEVILRCVPISNHLYFYWYRQILGQKVEFLVSFYNNEISEKSEIFDDQFSVERPDGSNFTLKIRSTKLEDSAMYFCASSRDSSSGANVLTFGAGSRLTVL.